The 18 T cell receptor beta chains below all came from one sample that was sequenced in a study of cytomegalovirus exposure and HLA in healthy donors. The PCR contained 60 Vbeta and 13 Jbeta primers. Only in-frame clones appear in the TCRdb table, and some are missing; sequencing was by immunoSEQ multiplex PCR. The repertoire holds just over 200,000 clones, approximately 79% seen once, with 1.5% to 2% in the top ten. The sample consisted of PBMCs. These receptors came from a man aged 50 to 59 in good health and CMV-seronegative.

The genes are TRBV10-3 and TRBJ1-1; 7 bases fit TRBD1. This CDR3 is 15 amino acids long. The germline gives CDR1 ENHRY, CDR2 SYGVKD. The V and J ends lost 2 bases and 0 bases, in that order; junction bases with no gene match: 3. CDR3 nucleotides: TGTGCCATCAGTGAGCGAACAGGGGTGAACACTGAAGCTTTCTTT. Amino acid sequence: CAISERTGVNTEAFF.

The chain employs TRBV7-3 and TRBJ2-1, with 14 bases aligning to TRBD2. CDR1 and CDR2 (germline): SGHTA, FQGTGA. V gave up 0 bases and J gave up 10 bases; unmatched junction bases: 5. CDR3 size: 16 residues. The CDR3 DNA reads TGTGCCAGCAGCTTAACCCTGGGACTAGCGGGAGACGAGCAGTTCTTC. It is translated as CASSLTLGLAGDEQFF.

The rearrangement joins TRBV28 to TRBJ1-2; TRBD1 aligns across 12 bases. The CDR3 loop spans 16 amino acids. The V segment lost 10 bases and the J segment 4 bases; nucleotides outside the gene matches: 13. The germline CDR1 and CDR2 sequences are MDHEN and SYDVKM. CDR3 DNA: TGTGCCATCACAGGGACAGGGGGCACGGGGCCCTATGGCTACACCTTC. Translated: CAITGTGGTGPYGYTF.

The gene calls are TRBV6-6 and TRBJ2-7, with 13 bases identical to TRBD2. J lost 2 bases, V lost 2 bases, and 3 bases had no gene match. Germline V lookup: CDR1 MNHNY, CDR2 SVGAGI (reference sequence). The CDR3 length is 16 residues. The CDR3 region is CASSYTGLAGAYEQYF. CDR3 coding DNA: TGTGCCAGCAGTTACACAGGACTAGCGGGGGCCTACGAGCAGTACTTC.

The chain combines TRBV15 with TRBJ2-7; D perhaps matches TRBD2 (6 bases). CDR3 length: 16 amino acids. V shed 0 bases and J shed 0 bases, with 12 bases lying between them. Germline values: CDR1 LNHNV, CDR2 YYDKDF (reference sequence). The CDR3 sequence: CATSRDLAAGSYEQYF. In nucleotides, the CDR3 is TGTGCCACCAGCAGAGATTTAGCGGCGGGCTCCTACGAGCAGTACTTC.

The chain recombines TRBV6-5 with TRBJ2-7, with TRBD2 matching over 7 bases. CDR3 length: 14 residues. Germline trimming cut 6 bases from V and 0 bases from J; bases unmatched to any gene: 5. Germline CDR1 is MNHEY and CDR2 is SVGAGI. The CDR3 protein is CASRSPSGSYEQYF. CDR3 DNA sequence: TGTGCCAGCAGGAGCCCTAGCGGCTCCTACGAGCAGTACTTC.

Points on this clone: The CDR3 ends on some other residue instead of the conserved phenylalanine or tryptophan, so this is likely a read error. The chain links TRBV7-8 to TRBJ2-7, with 11 bases matching TRBD2. CDR1 SGHVS and CDR2 FQNEAQ come from the germline V gene. V lost 4 bases, J lost 3 bases, and 11 bases stayed unmatched. CDR3 length: 17 amino acids. The CDR3 reads CASSSDPGLAEIYEQYL. The CDR3 nucleotides are TGTGCCAGCAGCTCAGACCCGGGACTAGCGGAGATCTACGAGCAGTACCTC.

The genes are TRBV2 and TRBJ1-3, with 12 bases fitting TRBD1. CDR3 length: 18 residues. The V gene's germline CDR1 is SNHLY and CDR2 FYNNEI. The V gene end was trimmed by 6 bases and the J gene end by 0 bases; junction bases not matched to a gene: 9. CDR3 DNA sequence: TGTGCCAGCAGGGGGACAGGGGGCTCCATCCCCTCTGGAAACACCATATATTTT. Translated: CASRGTGGSIPSGNTIYF.

This clone was observed a handful of times. The chain couples TRBV28 to TRBJ2-7, with TRBD1 matching over 7 bases. The CDR3 runs 15 residues. V was clipped by 4 bases and J by 0 bases; unmatched bases: 6. Germline loops: CDR1 MDHEN, CDR2 SYDVKM. DNA for the CDR3: TGTGCCAGCAGTTCCCGGGACAGAAGCTCCTACGAGCAGTACTTC. Translation: CASSSRDRSSYEQYF.

The J gene is TRBJ2-2, the V gene TRBV28; the match to TRBD1 covers 7 bases. V shed 11 bases, J shed 5 bases, and the junction held 8 bases outside the gene matches. Germline-derived CDR1 and CDR2 are MDHEN and SYDVKM. The CDR3 runs to 13 residues. CDR3 amino acids: CAGRQGMTGELFF. As DNA, the CDR3 is TGTGCCGGTCGACAGGGAATGACCGGGGAGCTGTTTTTT.

This clone came up a few times. The gene calls are TRBV6-6 and TRBJ2-1; 9 bases are a match to TRBD2. J was trimmed by 8 bases and V by 4 bases; bases with no gene match: 6. Germline CDR1 and CDR2: MNHNY and SVGAGI (reference sequence). This CDR3 contains 14 residues. The CDR3 here is CASSSGSGSYEQFF. In DNA form, the CDR3 reads TGTGCCAGCAGTTCCGGTAGCGGGAGCTATGAGCAGTTCTTC.

This clone was detected once. The chain joins TRBV5-5 to TRBJ2-5; D gene ambiguous. V was pared by 2 bases and J by 3 bases, with 11 bases between. This CDR3 has 14 residues. Per germline, CDR1 SGHKS and CDR2 YYEKEE (reference sequence). DNA for the CDR3: TGTGCCAGCAGCTTCATCCAGGCTAAAGAGACCCAGTACTTC. It translates to CASSFIQAKETQYF.

The rearrangement joins TRBV27 to TRBJ1-1; D might be TRBD1 (6 bases). V was shortened by 4 bases and J by 11 bases, with 20 bases between the two germline ends. Per the germline V gene, CDR1 is MNHEY and CDR2 is SMNVEV (reference sequence). There are 14 residues in the CDR3. The CDR3 loop reads CASSWDSGGRGAFF. CDR3 bases: TGTGCCAGCAGTTGGGATTCGGGGGGGCGGGGGGCTTTCTTT.

V is TRBV5-4 and J is TRBJ2-2, with 8 bases matching TRBD2. V shed 4 bases, J shed 3 bases, and the junction held 14 bases outside the gene matches. This CDR3 contains 18 residues. CDR1 SGHNT and CDR2 YYREEE come from the germline V gene (reference sequence). This CDR3 is CASSHGLAGIAYTGELFF. The CDR3 DNA is TGTGCCAGCAGCCACGGACTAGCAGGGATCGCTTACACCGGGGAGCTGTTTTTT.

The chain combines TRBV5-1 with TRBJ2-5; D is unclear. Germline V gene sequence: CDR1 SGHRS, CDR2 YFSETQ. This CDR3 comprises 13 residues. Trimming removed 4 bases at V and 3 bases at J, with 10 bases between. In DNA form, the CDR3 reads TGCGCCAGCAGCCGAACACACGAAGAGACCCAGTACTTC. As protein: CASSRTHEETQYF.

V gene TRBV27 combines with J gene TRBJ1-2, with 9 bases that match TRBD1. V trimming: 10 bases; J trimming: 5 bases; junction bases outside the gene matches: 5. Germline values: CDR1 MNHEY, CDR2 SMNVEV (reference sequence). This CDR3 contains 12 residues. The CDR3 nucleotides read TGTGCCATCTGGACAGGGGATTATGGCTACACCTTC. Translating it yields CAIWTGDYGYTF.

V is TRBV7-9 and J is TRBJ2-1; TRBD2 matches at 11 bases. The CDR3 loop spans 18 amino acids. Looked up from germline, CDR1 is SEHNR and CDR2 is FQNEAQ (reference sequence). V was pared by 5 bases and J by 0 bases, with 9 bases of the junction left unmatched. CDR3 sequence (DNA): TGTGCCAGCAGCCCCCATCCTGGACTAGCGGGCTCCTACAATGAGCAGTTCTTC. Amino acid sequence: CASSPHPGLAGSYNEQFF.

This clone was detected a few times. V usage is TRBV19 and J usage is TRBJ2-1; D is possibly TRBD1 (5 bases). The V end was cut by 6 bases, the J end by 12 bases, with 18 bases between. The V gene's germline CDR1 is LNHDA and CDR2 SQIVND (reference sequence). The CDR3 totals 13 residues. Here the CDR3 DNA reads TGTGCCAGTAGAACTCCTCAGGGAAAGGGGCAGTTCTTC. Protein product: CASRTPQGKGQFF.